These 28 T cell receptor beta chains share one sample of origin, sequenced in a study of T cells in Graves' hyperthyroidism and ophthalmopathy. Amplification targeted TCR beta CDR3 regions from RNA transcripts. Initially, a first-round RT-PCR of the TCR CDR3 employed the HTBI primer set. TCRdb redid the calling of the multiplex PCR reads with MiXCR, one entry per CDR3 protein. The sample carries 550,000 to 800,000 distinct CDR3 sequences, roughly 17% recorded once. Material for sequencing was blood. These receptor sequences come from a man aged 50-60 years with Graves' hyperthyroidism.

This sequence joins TRBV6-1 and TRBJ2-7, with D perhaps matching TRBD1 (6 bases). V lost 4 bases and J lost 2, with 18 bases in between. The CDR3 sequence is 16 residues long. Germline V gene data show CDR1 as MNHNS and CDR2 as SASEGT. CDR3 protein: CASSGVGQGPPYEQYF. CDR3 bases: TGTGCCAGCAGTGGAGTCGGGCAGGGGCCCCCCTACGAGCAGTACTTC.

In its sample, this clonotype was seen many times. The chain couples TRBV3-1 to TRBJ2-5; no definite D call. CDR3 length equals 16 residues. CDR1 is LGHDT and CDR2 is YNNKEL in the germline V gene (reference sequence). Trimming cost V 3 bases and J 6 bases, with 20 bases left between them. The CDR3 coding sequence is TGTGCCAGCAGCCACCAACCGGGTAGCCCAAAAAAGACCCAGTACTTC. The encoded protein is CASSHQPGSPKKTQYF.

This clonotype was seen only a few times. Written as DNA, the CDR3 is TGTGCCAGCAGTTACAACTCAATGAGTCCCTCTGAAGCTTTCTTT. Protein product: CASSYNSMSPSEAFF. The V call is TRBV6-5, the J call TRBJ1-1; no clear D gene. The CDR3 sequence is 15 residues long. Germline V gene sequence: CDR1 MNHEY, CDR2 SVGAGI. V gave up 2 bases and J gave up 6 bases, with 16 bases separating them.

The rearrangement links TRBV4-3 to TRBJ1-1; 9 bases map to TRBD1. The germline V gene encodes CDR1 LGHNA and CDR2 YSLEER. This CDR3 has 16 amino acids. Trimming removed 0 bases from V and 6 bases from J; junction bases left unmatched: 8. The CDR3 here is CASSQESTGGRAEAFF. As DNA, the CDR3 is TGCGCCAGCAGCCAAGAATCGACAGGGGGTCGAGCTGAAGCTTTCTTT.

This clonotype was found a few times. This rearrangement joins TRBV2 to TRBJ1-1; 7 nucleotides agree with TRBD1. CDR1 is SNHLY, CDR2 FYNNEI, per germline. This CDR3 region has 13 residues. V trimming: 7 bases; J trimming: 3 bases; junction bases outside the gene matches: 5. CDR3 residues: CASTGTAYTEAFF. The DNA of the CDR3 is TGTGCCAGCACCGGGACAGCTTACACTGAAGCTTTCTTT.

This clonotype was picked up many times. CDR3 sequence (DNA): TGTGCCACCAGCAGAGATTTCCGACTAGCGGGAGGGCCGGTCGGTGAGCAGTTCTTC. The encoded protein is CATSRDFRLAGGPVGEQFF. V and J are TRBV15 and TRBJ2-1; TRBD2 aligns across 14 bases. Trimming removed 0 bases from V and 9 bases from J; junction bases left unmatched: 13. Germline-derived CDR1 and CDR2 are LNHNV and YYDKDF (reference sequence). The CDR3 is made up of 19 amino acids. The whole variable domain, filled in from reference TRBV15 and TRBJ2-1, reads DAMVIQNPRYQVTQFGKPVTLSCSQTLNHNVMYWYQQKSSQAPKLLFHYYDKDFNNEADTPDNFQSRRPNTSFCFLDIRSPGLGDTAMYLCATSRDFRLAGGPVGEQFFGPGTRLTVL.

This clonotype was detected many times. DNA for the CDR3: TGTGCCAGCAGTGAACGACCAGGACGCTCTGGAAACACCATATATTTT. The encoded protein is CASSERPGRSGNTIYF. V usage is TRBV2 and J usage is TRBJ1-3; D gene ambiguous. Germline loops: CDR1 SNHLY, CDR2 FYNNEI. This CDR3 contains 16 residues. V was cut by 2 bases and J by 0 bases, with 11 bases left in between. Using reference TRBV2 and TRBJ1-3 for the parts outside the CDR3, the full variable domain is EPEVTQTPSHQVTQMGQEVILRCVPISNHLYFYWYRQILGQKVEFLVSFYNNEISEKSEIFDDQFSVERPDGSNFTLKIRSTKLEDSAMYFCASSERPGRSGNTIYFGEGSWLTVV.

This clonotype was seen many times. The V call is TRBV6-2 or TRBV6-3, the J call TRBJ1-2; D not resolved. The CDR3 length is 16 residues. Germline lookup yields CDR1 MNHEY and CDR2 SVGEGT. The ends were cut back, 2 bases at V and 1 base at J, with 14 bases in the middle. The CDR3 DNA follows: TGTGCCAGCAGTTACCCCTCGGGCGGCTATAACTATGGCTACACCTTC. This translates into CASSYPSGGYNYGYTF.

This clonotype was observed a handful of times. V and J are TRBV20-1 and TRBJ2-7; D call uncertain. This CDR3 is 15 amino acids long. Germline V gene lookup returns CDR1 DFQATT and CDR2 SNEGSKA (reference sequence). V was shortened by 2 bases and J by 6 bases, with 20 bases between the two germline ends. The chain's CDR3 is CSARLFFDHSGEQYF. The CDR3 DNA reads TGCAGTGCTAGACTATTTTTCGACCACTCGGGCGAGCAGTACTTC.

This rearrangement joins TRBV9 to TRBJ2-1, with D unclear. Germline loops: CDR1 SGDLS, CDR2 YYNGEE. The ends were cut back, 3 bases at V and 7 bases at J, with 11 bases in the middle. CDR3 length equals 13 residues. Written as DNA, the CDR3 is TGTGCCAGCAGCGCCGGGTCCGCAAATGAGCAGTTCTTC. This translates into CASSAGSANEQFF.

V usage is TRBV28 and J usage is TRBJ1-5, with 8 bases lining up with TRBD1. The CDR3 consists of 15 residues. Germline loops: CDR1 MDHEN, CDR2 SYDVKM. The trim removed 5 bases at V and 4 bases at J, leaving 7 bases unmatched. CDR3 region: CASSGQGEGNQPQHF. The CDR3 DNA reads as TGTGCCAGCAGTGGACAGGGAGAAGGGAATCAGCCCCAGCATTTT.

This clonotype has at least ten counts. For the CDR3, the DNA is TGTGCCAGCAGTTTGGACAGGGCCGAGGAGACCCAGTACTTC. Protein sequence: CASSLDRAEETQYF. This chain joins TRBV28 and TRBJ2-5; the match to TRBD1 covers 8 bases. This CDR3 is built from 14 residues. The J segment lost 5 bases and the V segment lost 3 bases, leaving 5 bases of the junction unmatched. The germline gives CDR1 MDHEN, CDR2 SYDVKM. The full variable domain, rest sourced from reference TRBV28 and TRBJ2-5, is DVKVTQSSRYLVKRTGEKVFLECVQDMDHENMFWYRQDPGLGLRLIYFSYDVKMKEKGDIPEGYSVSREKKERFSLILESASTNQTSMYLCASSLDRAEETQYFGPGTRLLVL.

The chain recombines TRBV6-2 or TRBV6-3 with TRBJ2-4; weak D call: TRBD1 (5 bases). Trimming took 7 bases from V and 1 from J, leaving 17 bases between them. Looked up from germline, CDR1 is MNHEY and CDR2 is SVGEGT. The CDR3 spans 16 residues. Here the CDR3 DNA reads TGTGCCAGCACTCTTCGATCAGGGTCGGCCAAAAACATTCAGTACTTC. Residues: CASTLRSGSAKNIQYF.

This clonotype appeared many times. V is TRBV2 and J is TRBJ2-7; 8 bases line up with TRBD1. This CDR3 comprises 13 residues. Trimming at V came to 7 bases and at J to 6 bases, leaving 8 bases not matched to a gene. Germline V lookup: CDR1 SNHLY, CDR2 FYNNEI. This CDR3 reads CASNDRGAAEQYF. In nucleotides, the CDR3 is TGTGCCAGCAACGACAGGGGAGCGGCCGAGCAGTACTTC.

This sequence joins TRBV20-1 and TRBJ2-3; D is possibly TRBD1 (5 bases). Germline V gives CDR1 DFQATT, CDR2 SNEGSKA (reference sequence). The CDR3 length is 13 residues. The V gene lost 5 bases and the J gene lost 4 bases, with 13 bases spanning the gap. The CDR3 here is CSAQQQESDTQYF. The CDR3 nucleotides read TGCAGTGCTCAACAACAGGAGTCAGATACGCAGTATTTT.

CDR3 sequence: CASSYTPDSAQPQHF. The CDR3 DNA reads as TGTGCCAGTAGTTACACCCCGGACAGTGCTCAGCCCCAGCATTTT. This rearrangement joins TRBV19 to TRBJ1-5; D perhaps matches TRBD1 (6 bases). Germline V lookup: CDR1 LNHDA, CDR2 SQIVND (reference sequence). There are 15 residues in the CDR3. V dropped 5 bases and J dropped 6 bases, with 17 bases sitting between them.

This chain joins TRBV29-1 and TRBJ2-7, with 7 bases lining up with TRBD1. Germline V gene data show CDR1 as SQVTM and CDR2 as ANQGSEA. The trim removed 7 bases at V and 5 bases at J, leaving 5 bases unmatched. The CDR3 spans 11 residues. CDR3 sequence: CSAGQGDEQYF. The DNA of the CDR3 is TGCAGCGCGGGGCAGGGGGACGAGCAGTACTTC.

This clonotype has ten or more counts. The rearrangement links TRBV19 to TRBJ2-5, with 8 bases matching TRBD2. CDR1 is LNHDA and CDR2 is SQIVND in the germline V gene (reference sequence). V shed 6 bases, J shed 5 bases, and the junction held 5 bases outside the gene matches. The CDR3 is 13 amino acids. CDR3: CASRRAGAETQYF. The CDR3 region has the DNA TGTGCCAGTAGGCGAGCGGGAGCTGAGACCCAGTACTTC.

This clonotype was observed many times. In DNA, the CDR3 is TGCGCCAGCAGCTTGACAGTTACTGGGGCCAACGTCCTGACTTTC. Residues: CASSLTVTGANVLTF. The chain carries TRBV5-1 and TRBJ2-6; no firm D call. The V end lost 1 base, the J end lost 2 bases, and 7 bases lay between the germline ends. Germline V CDR1 and CDR2: SGHRS, YFSETQ. CDR3 size: 15 residues.

This clonotype appeared once. The gene calls are TRBV6-2 or TRBV6-3 and TRBJ2-1; 9 nucleotides align to TRBD1. Germline CDR1 MNHEY, CDR2 SVGEGT. The CDR3 has 15 amino acids. V lost 2 bases and J lost 9; bases outside the gene matches: 8. As DNA, the CDR3 is TGTGCCAGCAGTTACGGGGACAGGGTTGAGGGTGAGCAGTTCTTC. Translated: CASSYGDRVEGEQFF.

In its sample, this clonotype was seen many times. The chain combines TRBV5-1 with TRBJ2-1; a possible D gene is TRBD1 (5 bases). This CDR3 spans 15 amino acids. V was shortened by 1 base and J by 6 bases, with 14 bases between the two germline ends. Germline CDR1 SGHRS, CDR2 YFSETQ. The CDR3 sequence is CASSLRVGQGNEQFF. In nucleotides, the CDR3 is TGCGCCAGCAGCTTGCGGGTAGGGCAGGGCAATGAGCAGTTCTTC.

This sequence joins TRBV6-2 or TRBV6-3 and TRBJ2-1; the D call may be TRBD1 or TRBD2 (5 bases each). The V end lost 2 bases, the J end lost 2 bases, and 7 bases lay between the germline ends. CDR3 length equals 14 residues. Looked up from germline, CDR1 is MNHEY and CDR2 is SVGEGT. The CDR3 coding sequence is TGTGCCAGCAGTTACCCGGGGCCCTACAATGAGCAGTTCTTC. Residues: CASSYPGPYNEQFF.

This clonotype was counted between two and nine times. The chain combines TRBV29-1 with TRBJ2-7; D is perhaps TRBD1 (6 bases). Germline CDR1 SQVTM, CDR2 ANQGSEA. V shed 4 bases and J shed 1 base, with 14 bases lying between them. The CDR3 length is 14 residues. The CDR3 reads CSVVWSRGSYEQYF. The DNA of the CDR3 is TGCAGCGTTGTATGGAGCAGGGGATCCTACGAGCAGTACTTC.

The V gene is TRBV28, the J gene TRBJ1-4, with D perhaps matching TRBD1 (5 bases). Germline assignment: CDR1 MDHEN and CDR2 SYDVKM. The CDR3 is made up of 14 amino acids. Trimming shortened V by 6 bases and J by 8 bases, and 16 bases separated the two germline ends. The CDR3 nucleotides read TGTGCCAGCAGGCGGGACTCCCTGCGGGAAAAACTGTTTTTT. Translation: CASRRDSLREKLFF.

Only a few counts were recorded for this clonotype. V and J are TRBV5-1 and TRBJ2-5; the D is unclear. In germline, CDR1 is SGHRS, CDR2 YFSETQ. The V end was cut by 4 bases, the J end by 3 bases, with 10 bases between. This CDR3 is 13 amino acids long. CDR3 in amino acids: CASSDSIKETQYF. The CDR3 coding sequence is TGCGCCAGCAGCGATTCTATCAAAGAGACCCAGTACTTC.

In this sample, this clonotype turned up many times. The V gene is TRBV10-3, the J gene TRBJ2-7; D possibly uses TRBD1 or TRBD2 (7 bases each). The CDR3 totals 16 residues. With 9 bases removed from V and 4 bases from J, the gap between germline ends came to 25 bases. CDR1 ENHRY and CDR2 SYGVKD come from the germline V gene. CDR3 loop: CAIGASSGPGGYEQYF. CDR3 nucleotide sequence: TGTGCCATTGGGGCATCTAGCGGCCCAGGGGGGTACGAGCAGTACTTC.

The table lists this clonotype with a few counts. The junction shows a germline mismatch at one end, possibly a read error. The genes are TRBV5-1 and TRBJ2-1; 9 bases agree with TRBD2. The CDR3 covers 17 residues. Germline V gene lookup returns CDR1 SGHRS and CDR2 YFSETQ. The CDR3 here is CASGLEGWREGRNEQFF. CDR3 sequence (DNA): TGCGCCAGCGGCTTGGAGGGGTGGCGGGAGGGCCGTAATGAGCAGTTCTTC.

This clonotype was picked up many times. V is TRBV12-3 or TRBV12-4 and J is TRBJ2-1; 10 nucleotides match TRBD2. Losses at the gene ends were 5 bases for V and 8 bases for J; bases not matched to a gene: 6. This CDR3 is built from 14 residues. In DNA form, the CDR3 reads TGTGCCAGCAGTCATAGCGGGAGGCCGGATGAGCAGTTCTTC. It codes for CASSHSGRPDEQFF.